Following are 8 T cell receptor beta chains from one sample sequenced in a study of regulatory T cells in long-lasting Graves disease. Researchers made TCR beta libraries by using iRepertoire HTBI primers and running Arm-PCR on CDR3 regions. TCRdb independently ran MiXCR on the multiplex PCR reads; one entry per CDR3 protein. The profile shows over 250,000 distinct CDR3 sequences, roughly a fifth of them singletons. The time point denotes: persistent/refractory GD, antithyroid drugs over 5 years with positive TRAb. PBMCs were the source of the RNA used for TCR sequencing. Sequences were derived from peripheral blood mononuclear cells (PBMCs), sampled when the disease was refractory, from a patient treated with antithyroid drugs. These receptors all stem from a female donor with Graves disease.

This clonotype appeared many times. The V and J genes are TRBV7-9 and TRBJ2-5, with 7 bases aligning to TRBD2. The germline CDR1 and CDR2 sequences are SEHNR and FQNEAQ (reference sequence). Trimming removed 5 bases from V and 2 bases from J; junction bases left unmatched: 5. The CDR3 length is 14 residues. The CDR3 coding sequence is TGTGCCAGCAGCCCAACTAGCGCTCAAGAGACCCAGTACTTC. Translation: CASSPTSAQETQYF.

The table lists this clonotype with many counts. This chain joins TRBV6-1 and TRBJ1-1; D is unresolved. Germline lookup yields CDR1 MNHNS and CDR2 SASEGT. Trimming cost V 4 bases and J 1 base, with 10 bases left between them. The CDR3 has 14 residues. CDR3 region: CASSARGENTEAFF. For the CDR3, the DNA is TGTGCCAGCAGTGCCCGGGGAGAGAACACTGAAGCTTTCTTT.

At least ten counts were recorded for this clonotype. The rearrangement uses TRBV30 and TRBJ1-6; D not certain. Germline loops: CDR1 GTSNPN, CDR2 SVGIG (reference sequence). Trimming removed 4 bases from V and 3 bases from J, with 7 bases in between. CDR3 size: 13 residues. CDR3: CAWKSNYNSPLHF. CDR3 nucleotides: TGTGCCTGGAAGTCCAACTATAATTCACCCCTCCACTTT.

The rearrangement joins TRBV20-1 to TRBJ2-3; 10 nucleotides agree with TRBD2. From germline, CDR1 is DFQATT and CDR2 SNEGSKA (reference sequence). The CDR3 has 16 residues. The trim removed 1 base at V and 2 bases at J, leaving 6 bases unmatched. CDR3 residues: CSARVLAGVNTDTQYF. CDR3 DNA: TGCAGTGCTAGAGTCCTAGCGGGAGTGAACACAGATACGCAGTATTTT.

This clonotype was counted once. J is TRBJ2-5 and V is TRBV19; 8 bases map to TRBD2. Germline V gene lookup returns CDR1 LNHDA and CDR2 SQIVND (reference sequence). This CDR3 has 14 residues. V shed 7 bases, J shed 1 base, and the junction held 5 bases outside the gene matches. CDR3 amino acids: CASKSSGVQETQYF. In DNA form, the CDR3 reads TGTGCCAGTAAGAGTAGCGGGGTCCAAGAGACCCAGTACTTC.

This clonotype was seen repeatedly, ten times or more. The V and J genes are TRBV29-1 and TRBJ2-7, with TRBD1 matching 8 bases. Germline CDR1 and CDR2: SQVTM and ANQGSEA. This CDR3 has 12 amino acids. The trim removed 8 bases at V and 5 bases at J, leaving 8 bases unmatched. This CDR3 reads CSSTGEANEQYF. The CDR3 region has the DNA TGCAGCTCGACAGGGGAGGCGAACGAGCAGTACTTC.

About this clonotype: Being one base from a much bigger clone, this may be a read error. This chain connects TRBV5-5 to TRBJ1-2, with 7 bases that match TRBD1. This CDR3 is built from 17 residues. The V segment lost 2 bases and the J segment 2 bases; nucleotides outside the gene matches: 12. Looked up from germline, CDR1 is SGHKS and CDR2 is YYEKEE (reference sequence). CDR3 amino acids: CASSLARGGTENYGYTF. The CDR3 DNA follows: TGTGCCAGCAGCTTAGCGAGGGGCGGGACAGAAAACTATGGCTACACCTTC.

This clonotype has at least ten counts. The genes are TRBV12-3 or TRBV12-4 and TRBJ2-7; tentatively, D is TRBD1 (6 bases). V was shortened by 7 bases and J by 0 bases, with 10 bases between the two germline ends. CDR3 length equals 13 residues. This CDR3 is CASTDRSSYEQYF. DNA for the CDR3: TGTGCCAGCACCGACAGGAGCTCCTACGAGCAGTACTTC.